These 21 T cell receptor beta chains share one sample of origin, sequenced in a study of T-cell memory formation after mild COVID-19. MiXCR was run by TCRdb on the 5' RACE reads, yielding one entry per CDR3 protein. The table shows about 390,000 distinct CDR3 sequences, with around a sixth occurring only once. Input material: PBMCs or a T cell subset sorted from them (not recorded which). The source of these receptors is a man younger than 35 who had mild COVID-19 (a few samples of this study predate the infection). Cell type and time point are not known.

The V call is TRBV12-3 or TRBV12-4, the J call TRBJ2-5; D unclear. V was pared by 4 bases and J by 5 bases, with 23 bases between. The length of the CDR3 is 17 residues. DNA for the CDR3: TGTGCCAGCAGTTCCCACATCCGGGTCGGGTGCGGTGAGACCCAGTACTTC. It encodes CASSSHIRVGCGETQYF.

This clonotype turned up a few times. In DNA form, the CDR3 reads TGTGCCAGCAGTTGGGGCAGGTTCAATTCCGAGCAGTACTTC. Translated, it gives CASSWGRFNSEQYF. The V gene is TRBV27, the J gene TRBJ2-7, with D possibly being TRBD1 (5 bases). V shed 4 bases and J shed 6 bases, with 16 bases lying between them. Germline-derived CDR1 and CDR2 are MNHEY and SMNVEV (reference sequence). The CDR3 is made up of 14 amino acids.

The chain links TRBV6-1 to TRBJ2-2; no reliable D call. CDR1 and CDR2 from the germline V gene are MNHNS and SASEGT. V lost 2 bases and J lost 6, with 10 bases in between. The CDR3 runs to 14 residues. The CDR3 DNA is TGTGCCAGCAGTGAAAGTCTAGTGGCCGGGGAGCTGTTTTTT. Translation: CASSESLVAGELFF.

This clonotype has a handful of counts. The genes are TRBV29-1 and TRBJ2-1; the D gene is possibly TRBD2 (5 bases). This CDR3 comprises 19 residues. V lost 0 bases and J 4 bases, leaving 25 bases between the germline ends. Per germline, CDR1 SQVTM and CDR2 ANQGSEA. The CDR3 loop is CSVEEGGSGEISPYNEQFF. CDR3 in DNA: TGCAGCGTTGAAGAAGGTGGCAGCGGAGAAATCAGCCCTTACAATGAGCAGTTCTTC.

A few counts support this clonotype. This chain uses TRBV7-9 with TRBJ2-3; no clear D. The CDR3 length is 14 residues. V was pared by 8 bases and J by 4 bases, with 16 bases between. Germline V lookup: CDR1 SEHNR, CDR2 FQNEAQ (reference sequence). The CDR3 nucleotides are TGTGCCAGCTCGTGGGGTTCGGGTTCAGATACGCAGTATTTT. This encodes CASSWGSGSDTQYF.

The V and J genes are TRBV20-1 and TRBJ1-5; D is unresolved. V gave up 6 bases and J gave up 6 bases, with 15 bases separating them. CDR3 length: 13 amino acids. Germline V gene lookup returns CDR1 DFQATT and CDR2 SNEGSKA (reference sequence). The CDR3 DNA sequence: TGCAGTGCCAACCCATCGGGGTCTCAGCCCCAGCATTTT. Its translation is CSANPSGSQPQHF.

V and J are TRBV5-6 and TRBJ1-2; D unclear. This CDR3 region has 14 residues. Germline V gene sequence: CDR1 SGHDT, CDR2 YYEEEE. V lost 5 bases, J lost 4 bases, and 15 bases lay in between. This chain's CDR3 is CASSRPPIGYGYTF. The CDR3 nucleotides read TGTGCCAGCAGTCGGCCCCCGATCGGCTATGGCTACACCTTC.

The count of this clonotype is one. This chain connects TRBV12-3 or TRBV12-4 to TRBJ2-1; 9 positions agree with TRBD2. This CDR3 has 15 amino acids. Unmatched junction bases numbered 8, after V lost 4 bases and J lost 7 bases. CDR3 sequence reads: CASSSGGRAMNEQFF. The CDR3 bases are TGTGCCAGCAGTTCGGGCGGGAGGGCCATGAATGAGCAGTTCTTC.

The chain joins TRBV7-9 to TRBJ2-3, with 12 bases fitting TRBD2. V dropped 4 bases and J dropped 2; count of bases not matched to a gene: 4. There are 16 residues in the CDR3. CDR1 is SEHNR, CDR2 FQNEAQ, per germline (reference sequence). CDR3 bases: TGTGCCAGCAGCTACAGGACTAGCGGGGTCACAGATACGCAGTATTTT. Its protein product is CASSYRTSGVTDTQYF.

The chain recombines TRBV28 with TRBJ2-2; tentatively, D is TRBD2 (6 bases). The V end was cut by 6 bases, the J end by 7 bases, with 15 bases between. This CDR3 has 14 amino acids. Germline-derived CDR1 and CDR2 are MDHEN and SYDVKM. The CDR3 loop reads CASRGLNSLGELFF. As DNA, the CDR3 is TGTGCCAGCAGGGGACTGAACAGTCTCGGGGAGCTGTTTTTT.

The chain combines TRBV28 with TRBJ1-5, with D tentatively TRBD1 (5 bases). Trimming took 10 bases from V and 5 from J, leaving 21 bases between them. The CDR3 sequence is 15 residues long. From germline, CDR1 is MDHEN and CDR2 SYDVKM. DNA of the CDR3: TGTGCCACCTTTCGACAGCGGGAACCATATCAGCCCCAGCATTTT. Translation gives CATFRQREPYQPQHF.

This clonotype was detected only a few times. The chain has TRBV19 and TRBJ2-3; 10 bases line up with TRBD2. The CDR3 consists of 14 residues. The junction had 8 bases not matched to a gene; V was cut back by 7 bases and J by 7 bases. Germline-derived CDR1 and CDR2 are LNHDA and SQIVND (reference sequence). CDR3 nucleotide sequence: TGTGCCAGTACCTTAGCGGGGGGCGGCCATACGCAGTATTTT. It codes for CASTLAGGGHTQYF.

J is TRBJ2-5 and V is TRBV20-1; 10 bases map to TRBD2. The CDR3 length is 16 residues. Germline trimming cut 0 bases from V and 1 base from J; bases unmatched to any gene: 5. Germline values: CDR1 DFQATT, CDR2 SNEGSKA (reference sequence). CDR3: CSARDQLAGSQETQYF. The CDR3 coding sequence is TGCAGTGCTAGAGATCAACTAGCGGGGAGCCAAGAGACCCAGTACTTC.

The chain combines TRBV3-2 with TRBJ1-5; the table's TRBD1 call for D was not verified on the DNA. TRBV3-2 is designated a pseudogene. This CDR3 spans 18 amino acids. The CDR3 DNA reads TGTGCCAGCAGCCAAGTACTGGAGACAGGGGGGTATGTAATCCCCCAGCATTTT. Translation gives CASSQVLETGGYVIPQHF.

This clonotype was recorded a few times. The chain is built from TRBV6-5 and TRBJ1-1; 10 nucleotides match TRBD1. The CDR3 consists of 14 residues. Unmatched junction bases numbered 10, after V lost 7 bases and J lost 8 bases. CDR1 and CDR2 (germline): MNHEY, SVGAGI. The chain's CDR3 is CASTQGDRGGEAFF. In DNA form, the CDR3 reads TGTGCCAGCACCCAGGGGGACAGGGGAGGGGAAGCTTTCTTT.

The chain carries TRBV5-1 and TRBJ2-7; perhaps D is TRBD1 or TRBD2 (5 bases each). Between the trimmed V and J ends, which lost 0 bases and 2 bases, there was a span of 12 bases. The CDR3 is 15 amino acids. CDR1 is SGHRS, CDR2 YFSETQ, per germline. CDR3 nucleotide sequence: TGCGCCAGCAGCTTGGGGACTGACAGCACCTACGAGCAGTACGTC. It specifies CASSLGTDSTYEQYV.

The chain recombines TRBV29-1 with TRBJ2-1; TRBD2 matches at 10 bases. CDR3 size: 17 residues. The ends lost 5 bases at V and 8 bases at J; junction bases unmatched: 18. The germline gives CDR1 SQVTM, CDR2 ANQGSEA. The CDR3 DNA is TGCAGCGTTCGTGGTCCCTTCGTAGCGGGGGGCGGACATGAGCAGTTCTTC. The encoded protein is CSVRGPFVAGGGHEQFF.

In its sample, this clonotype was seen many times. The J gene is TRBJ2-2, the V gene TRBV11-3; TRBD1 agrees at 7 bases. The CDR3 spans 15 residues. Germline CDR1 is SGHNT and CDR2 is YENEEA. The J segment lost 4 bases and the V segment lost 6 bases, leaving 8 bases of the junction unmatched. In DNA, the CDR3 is TGTGCCAGCAGTCCTCGACAGGGCGGCACCGGGGAGCTGTTTTTT. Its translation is CASSPRQGGTGELFF.

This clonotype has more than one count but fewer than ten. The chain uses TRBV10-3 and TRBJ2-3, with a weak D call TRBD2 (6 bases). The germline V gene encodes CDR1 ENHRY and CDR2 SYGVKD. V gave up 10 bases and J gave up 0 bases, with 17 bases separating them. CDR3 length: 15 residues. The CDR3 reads CATRLWGTSTDTQYF. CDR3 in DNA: TGTGCCACCCGACTGTGGGGGACTAGCACAGATACGCAGTATTTT.

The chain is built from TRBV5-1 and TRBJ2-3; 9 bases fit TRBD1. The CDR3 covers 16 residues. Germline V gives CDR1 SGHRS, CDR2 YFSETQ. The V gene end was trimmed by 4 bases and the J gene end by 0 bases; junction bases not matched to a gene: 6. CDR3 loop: CASSPRQGGSTDTQYF. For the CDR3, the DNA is TGCGCCAGCAGCCCCAGACAGGGGGGGAGCACAGATACGCAGTATTTT.

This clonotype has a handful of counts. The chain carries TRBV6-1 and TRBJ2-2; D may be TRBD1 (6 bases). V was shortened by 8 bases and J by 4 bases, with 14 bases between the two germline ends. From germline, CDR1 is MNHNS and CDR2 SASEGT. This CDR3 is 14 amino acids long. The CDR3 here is CASGGQSFTGELFF. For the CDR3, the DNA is TGTGCCAGCGGCGGACAGTCTTTCACCGGGGAGCTGTTTTTT.